The table lists the clone carrying this T cell receptor (beta chain) with many counts. This sample is part of a study of early T cells in non-severe SARS-CoV-2 infection. TCRdb ran MiXCR on the 5' RACE reads and lists one entry per CDR3 protein. The sample yields about 50,000 distinct CDR3 sequences, under 15% seen once. Unmatched junction bases numbered 4, after V lost 6 bases and J lost 5 bases. In germline, CDR1 is MDHEN, CDR2 SYDVKM. The CDR3 covers 14 residues. The receptor was derived from an adult who was a healthcare worker with PCR-confirmed SARS-CoV-2 infection or an uninfected control (not recorded which). The genes are TRBV28 and TRBJ1-3; TRBD1 agrees at 10 bases. The sample comprised whole blood. DNA of the CDR3: TGTGCCAGCAGAATTGACAGGGGGCGAAACACCATATATTTT. Protein product: CASRIDRGRNTIYF.